Below, 10 T cell receptor beta chains from the same sample are listed, as sequenced in a study of spatial heterogeneity in lung cancer. Overall study results and limits: In tumors, expanded intratumoral alpha and beta TCR counts tracked mutation counts.

Antigens for these TCRs are unknown. Sample time point: sample taken at primary tumor resection. Via MiXCR, TCRdb re-called the 5' RACE reads, giving one row per CDR3 protein. The sample has about 20,000 distinct CDR3 sequences; approximately 15% are singletons. The sequencing used lung tumor tissue, collected at surgery. These TCRs come from a female donor with early-stage non-small cell lung cancer.

This clonotype has only a few counts. This chain connects TRBV12-3 or TRBV12-4 to TRBJ2-1; 7 bases map to TRBD2. Trimming took 3 bases from V and 7 from J; bases not matched to a gene: 9. CDR3 length equals 15 residues. The CDR3: CASSLGSSGPNEQFF. CDR3 coding DNA: TGTGCCAGCAGTTTGGGGTCTAGCGGTCCGAATGAGCAGTTCTTC.

The chain combines TRBV5-1 with TRBJ2-7, with a weak D call TRBD2 (5 bases). Germline CDR1 and CDR2: SGHRS and YFSETQ. Trimming took off 4 bases at V and 6 bases at J, with 14 bases between the two ends. This CDR3 contains 13 residues. The CDR3 protein is CASSASFDREQYF. The CDR3 coding sequence is TGCGCCAGCAGCGCTAGCTTCGACCGCGAGCAGTACTTC.

J is TRBJ2-2 and V is TRBV7-2, with TRBD2 matching over 15 bases. The CDR3 has 17 residues. Germline CDR1 is SGHTA and CDR2 is FQGNSA. V lost 5 bases to trimming and J lost 6 bases; unmatched junction nucleotides: 7. For the CDR3, the DNA is TGTGCCAGCAGCGTAGGGACTAGCGGGAGGAGGGCCGGGGAGCTGTTTTTT. Translated: CASSVGTSGRRAGELFF.

In regard to this clonotype: The CDR3 does not end in the conserved phenylalanine or tryptophan, so this is likely a read error. This chain links TRBV28 with TRBJ2-7; D is uncertain. V lost 1 base and J lost 3, with 7 bases in between. Looked up from germline, CDR1 is MDHEN and CDR2 is SYDVKM. The CDR3 consists of 13 residues. The CDR3 bases are TGTGCCAGCAGTTTATACGGCGGCTACGAGCAGTACTAC. Amino acids: CASSLYGGYEQYY.

Ten or more counts support this clonotype. CDR3 region: CASSVERNEQFF. Written as DNA, the CDR3 is TGTGCCAGCAGCGTAGAGAGAAATGAGCAGTTCTTC. The chain links TRBV9 to TRBJ2-1; no reliable D call. Trimming took 0 bases from V and 7 from J, leaving 5 bases between them. The CDR3 sequence is 12 residues long. Germline CDR1 SGDLS, CDR2 YYNGEE.

The chain combines TRBV6-1 with TRBJ2-4, with 10 bases identical to TRBD1. This CDR3 contains 19 residues. The J segment lost 6 bases and the V segment lost 1 base, leaving 15 bases of the junction unmatched. The germline CDR1 and CDR2 sequences are MNHNS and SASEGT. The CDR3 DNA follows: TGTGCCAGCAGTGAAGGGTTTCGGACAGGGGGTCGCTTGGGAAACATTCAGTACTTC. The encoded protein is CASSEGFRTGGRLGNIQYF.

Many counts were recorded for this clonotype. The chain combines TRBV2 with TRBJ2-3; TRBD1 might be the D (6 bases). The V gene lost 4 bases and the J gene lost 2 bases, with 10 bases spanning the gap. The CDR3 is made up of 14 amino acids. Germline V lookup: CDR1 SNHLY, CDR2 FYNNEI. The CDR3 nucleotides are TGTGCCAGCAGTGGACAGGACCTCACAGATACGCAGTATTTT. As protein: CASSGQDLTDTQYF.

Concerning this clonotype itself: A single base separates this from a much larger clone, so it may be a read error. Here the CDR3 DNA reads TGTGCCTGCTCCCCGACTGGTACTAGCACAGATACGCAGTATTTT. Translating gives CACSPTGTSTDTQYF. V usage is TRBV18 and J usage is TRBJ2-3; no definite D call. CDR1 KGHSH and CDR2 LQKENI come from the germline V gene. The CDR3 loop spans 15 amino acids.

This clonotype has a handful of counts. Here the CDR3 DNA reads TGTGCCAGCAGCCAAGAAATCCACGAGCAGTACTTC. It specifies CASSQEIHEQYF. The chain links TRBV3-1 to TRBJ2-7; no reliable D call. The V end was cut by 0 bases, the J end by 5 bases, with 5 bases between. This CDR3 region has 12 residues. Looked up from germline, CDR1 is LGHDT and CDR2 is YNNKEL (reference sequence).

This clonotype counts as medium-sized (0.01 to 0.1%). The chain links TRBV28 to TRBJ2-5; 7 bases line up with TRBD2. Germline V gene lookup returns CDR1 MDHEN and CDR2 SYDVKM. CDR3 length: 14 amino acids. J lost 0 bases, V lost 5 bases, and 3 bases had no gene match. This CDR3 is CASSPGTNQETQYF. The CDR3 DNA follows: TGTGCCAGCAGTCCTGGGACTAACCAAGAGACCCAGTACTTC.